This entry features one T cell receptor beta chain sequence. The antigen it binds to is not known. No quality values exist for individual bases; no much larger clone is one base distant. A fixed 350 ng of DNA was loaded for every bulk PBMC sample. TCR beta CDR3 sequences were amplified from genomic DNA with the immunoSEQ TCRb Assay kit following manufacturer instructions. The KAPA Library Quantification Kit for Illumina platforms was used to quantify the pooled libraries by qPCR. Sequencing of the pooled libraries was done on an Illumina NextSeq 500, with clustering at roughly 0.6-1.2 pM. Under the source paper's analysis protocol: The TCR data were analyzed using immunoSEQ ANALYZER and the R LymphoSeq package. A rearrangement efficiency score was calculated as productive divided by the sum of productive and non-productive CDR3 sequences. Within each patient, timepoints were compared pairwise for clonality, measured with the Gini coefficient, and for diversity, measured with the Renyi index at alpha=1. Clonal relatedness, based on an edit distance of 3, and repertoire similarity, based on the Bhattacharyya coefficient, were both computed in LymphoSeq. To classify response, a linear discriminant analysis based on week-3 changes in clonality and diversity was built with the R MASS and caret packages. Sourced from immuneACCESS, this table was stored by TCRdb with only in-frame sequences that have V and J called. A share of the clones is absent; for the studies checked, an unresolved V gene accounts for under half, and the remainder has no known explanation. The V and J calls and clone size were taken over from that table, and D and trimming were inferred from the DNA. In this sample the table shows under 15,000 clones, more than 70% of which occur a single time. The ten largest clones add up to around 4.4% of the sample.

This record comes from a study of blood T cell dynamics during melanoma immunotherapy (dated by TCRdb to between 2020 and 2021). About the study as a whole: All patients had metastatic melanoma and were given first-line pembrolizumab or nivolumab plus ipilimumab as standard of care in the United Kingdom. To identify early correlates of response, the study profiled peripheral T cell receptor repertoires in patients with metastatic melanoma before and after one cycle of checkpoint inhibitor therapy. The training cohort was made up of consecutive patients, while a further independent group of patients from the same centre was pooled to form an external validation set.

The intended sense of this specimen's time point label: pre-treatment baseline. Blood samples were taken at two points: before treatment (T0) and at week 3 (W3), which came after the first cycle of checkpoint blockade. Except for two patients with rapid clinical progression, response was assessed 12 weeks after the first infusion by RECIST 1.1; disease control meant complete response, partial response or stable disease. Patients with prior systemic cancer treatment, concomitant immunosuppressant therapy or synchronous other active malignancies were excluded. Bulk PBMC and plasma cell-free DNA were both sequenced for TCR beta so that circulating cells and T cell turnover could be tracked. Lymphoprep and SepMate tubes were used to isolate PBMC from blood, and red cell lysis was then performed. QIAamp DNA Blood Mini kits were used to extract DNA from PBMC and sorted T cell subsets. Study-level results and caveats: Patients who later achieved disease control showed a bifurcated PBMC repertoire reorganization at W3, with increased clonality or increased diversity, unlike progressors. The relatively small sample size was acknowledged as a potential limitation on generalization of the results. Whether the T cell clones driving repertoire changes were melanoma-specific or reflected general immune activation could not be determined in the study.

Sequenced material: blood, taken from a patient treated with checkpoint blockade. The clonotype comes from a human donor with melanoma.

The CDR3 is CASTKGDSGNTIYF. The DNA reads TGTGCCAGCACCAAAGGGGATTCTGGAAACACCATATATTTT. The rearrangement combines TRBV7-9 with TRBJ1-3; D gene: possibly TRBD1, on 5 matching bases. V was cut back by 7 bases and J by 1 base, leaving a gap of 11 bases between them. The CDR3 goes from the cysteine to the phenylalanine over 14 residues. The sequence is cut down to CDR3 DNA, 42 bases in frame from base 1. Sequences SEHNR (CDR1) and FQNEAQ (CDR2) are obtained from the germline V gene (reference sequence). Extended through the reference TRBV7-9 and TRBJ1-3 proteins, this CDR3 yields the full variable domain: DTGVSQNPRHKITKRGQNVTFRCDPISEHNRLYWYRQTLGQGPEFLTYFQNEAQLEKSRLLSDRFSAERPKGSFSTLEIQRTEQGDSAMYLCASTKGDSGNTIYFGEGSWLTVV.